The entry below gives a single T cell receptor beta chain sequence along with its context. Per the study methods: Reference gene primer amplification gave estimated nucleated cell counts. Sequenced by immunoSEQ multiplex PCR; TCRdb stores in-frame clones only, minus some. D and trimming come from the DNA, and the V and J calls and clone size come from that table. The table lists some 170,000 clones, over 80% of them singletons, with 1.5% to 2% in the top ten. This record comes from a study of blood T cell repertoires in COVID-19. About the study: Specimens from acute and convalescent COVID-19 originated in the United States, Italy and Spain.

Trimming left V 1 base short and J 0 bases short, with 13 bases between. In germline, CDR1 is SGHTA, CDR2 FQGTGA. The CDR3 has 17 amino acids. The receptor comes from a woman between 45 and 65 years old with acute or convalescent COVID-19. The J gene is TRBJ2-1, the V gene TRBV7-3; D is unresolved. The specimen sequenced was peripheral blood. CDR3 loop: CASSLRARSSSYNEQFF. For the CDR3, the DNA is TGTGCCAGCAGCTTAAGGGCCAGATCGAGCTCCTACAATGAGCAGTTCTTC.